These 25 T cell receptor beta chains were sequenced from one sample in a study of blood T cell repertoires in COVID-19. Sequencing used immunoSEQ multiplex PCR; TCRdb keeps in-frame clones, though not all of them. The sample has some 250,000 clones, about 90% seen once. Sequencing was performed on PBMCs or T cells enriched from blood (not recorded which). These receptor sequences come from a human donor in a cohort exposed to, infected with or recovered from COVID-19 (not recorded which). The donor label of this sample is uncertain.

The CDR3 DNA follows: TGTGCCAGCAGCTTAGTGGTTGGGGGGGCCTATGGCTACACCTTC. Its translation: CASSLVVGGAYGYTF. The V call is TRBV7-9, the J call TRBJ1-2; weak D call: TRBD1 (6 bases). CDR3 length: 15 amino acids. The V gene's germline CDR1 is SEHNR and CDR2 FQNEAQ (reference sequence). Trimming pared 1 base from V and 4 bases from J, leaving 13 bases between.

The chain carries TRBV4-3 and TRBJ2-3, with 12 nucleotides matching TRBD2. The CDR3 contains 17 residues. Germline loops: CDR1 LGHNA, CDR2 YSLEER. Unmatched junction bases numbered 3, after V lost 1 base and J lost 1 base. The CDR3 DNA sequence: TGCGCCAGCAGCCAAGTCGGGACTAGCGGGCGCACAGATACGCAGTATTTT. Its protein product is CASSQVGTSGRTDTQYF.

The chain has TRBV3-1 (or the pseudogene TRBV3-2) and TRBJ1-1, with 8 bases aligning to TRBD1. CDR1 and CDR2 from the germline V gene are LGHDT and YNNKEL (reference sequence). J gave up 0 bases and V 1 base, and 4 bases lay outside the gene matches. CDR3 length: 16 residues. CDR3 DNA sequence: TGTGCCAGCAGCCAAGGGACAGGGCTCTTGAACACTGAAGCTTTCTTT. Protein: CASSQGTGLLNTEAFF.

The rearrangement links TRBV7-2 to TRBJ1-2, with TRBD1 matching 8 bases. Trimming cost V 6 bases and J 8 bases; bases outside gene matches: 8. The CDR3 contains 13 residues. Germline CDR1 is SGHTA and CDR2 is FQGNSA. For the CDR3, the DNA is TGTGCCAGCAGTCCTGACAGGGGAGAGGGCTACACCTTC. Protein product: CASSPDRGEGYTF.

This clone appeared a single time. The V and J genes are TRBV9 and TRBJ1-4, with 8 positions matching TRBD1. The V gene end was trimmed by 10 bases and the J gene end by 2 bases; junction bases not matched to a gene: 16. Germline CDR1 and CDR2: SGDLS and YYNGEE. CDR3 length: 17 amino acids. Written as DNA, the CDR3 is TGTGCCCTCCACGCAGGGGGCGCGTCGCTTACTAATGAAAAACTGTTTTTT. This encodes CALHAGGASLTNEKLFF.

The chain is built from TRBV9 and TRBJ2-5; 9 bases are a match to TRBD2. The germline gives CDR1 SGDLS, CDR2 YYNGEE. The CDR3 consists of 16 residues. Unmatched junction bases numbered 7, after V lost 4 bases and J lost 0 bases. The CDR3 DNA is TGTGCCAGCAGCTCCCGACTAGCGGATTACCAAGAGACCCAGTACTTC. This gives the protein CASSSRLADYQETQYF.

This chain joins TRBV24-1 and TRBJ2-7, with a weak D call TRBD2 (6 bases). The CDR3 spans 13 residues. Looked up from germline, CDR1 is KGHDR and CDR2 is SFDVKD. The ends were cut back, 7 bases at V and 6 bases at J, with 15 bases in the middle. CDR3 coding DNA: TGTGCCACCAGGGGGCAGGGAGGAAGCGAGCAGTACTTC. Translated: CATRGQGGSEQYF.

In its sample, this clone was seen once. The CDR3 region has the DNA TGTGCCAGCAGCGTAGAGGCAGGGAGGGGAACCTATAATTCACCCCTCCACTTT. Translating it yields CASSVEAGRGTYNSPLHF. The genes are TRBV9 and TRBJ1-6; the D gene is possibly TRBD1 (5 bases). Germline V lookup: CDR1 SGDLS, CDR2 YYNGEE. This CDR3 comprises 18 residues. Trimming took off 0 bases at V and 2 bases at J, with 15 bases between the two ends.

V gene TRBV19 combines with J gene TRBJ2-4; weak D call: TRBD1 (5 bases). There are 20 residues in the CDR3. Germline assignment: CDR1 LNHDA and CDR2 SQIVND (reference sequence). V was clipped by 2 bases and J by 0 bases, with 23 bases between them. CDR3 coding DNA: TGTGCCAGTAGTATAAGCCCAAGCCCTGCTCTGACAGTAGCCAAAAACATTCAGTACTTC. As protein: CASSISPSPALTVAKNIQYF.

Sample share makes this clone medium-sized. The CDR3 region is CASSSLDQPQHF. CDR3 nucleotide sequence: TGTGCCAGCAGCTCCCTCGATCAGCCCCAGCATTTT. The chain uses TRBV5-6 and TRBJ1-5; D uncertain. CDR1 and CDR2 from the germline V gene are SGHDT and YYEEEE. The CDR3 is 12 amino acids. V dropped 3 bases and J dropped 5 bases, with 6 bases sitting between them.

This chain joins TRBV28 and TRBJ1-2; D is undetermined. The germline V gene has CDR1 MDHEN and CDR2 SYDVKM. This CDR3 has 11 residues. V was pared by 6 bases and J by 8 bases, with 10 bases between. The CDR3 loop reads CASRNAGGYTF. The CDR3 DNA follows: TGTGCCAGCAGAAATGCGGGCGGCTACACCTTC.

The J gene is TRBJ1-2, the V gene TRBV5-1, with 7 bases identical to TRBD1. Germline CDR1 reads SGHRS; CDR2 reads YFSETQ. Germline trimming cut 3 bases from V and 3 bases from J; bases unmatched to any gene: 5. The CDR3 totals 14 residues. CDR3 amino acids: CASSSRQGHYGYTF. CDR3 coding DNA: TGCGCCAGCAGCTCCCGACAGGGCCACTATGGCTACACCTTC. Based on the CDR3 plus reference TRBV5-1 and TRBJ1-2, the full variable domain is KAGVTQTPRYLIKTRGQQVTLSCSPISGHRSVSWYQQTPGQGLQFLFEYFSETQRNKGNFPGRFSGRQFSNSRSEMNVSTLELGDSALYLCASSSRQGHYGYTFGSGTRLTVV.

This chain links TRBV2 with TRBJ2-7; 8 bases map to TRBD1. This CDR3 has 13 amino acids. The germline gives CDR1 SNHLY, CDR2 FYNNEI. V lost 6 bases and J lost 3; bases outside the gene matches: 4. This chain's CDR3 is CASRQGVIYEQYF. The CDR3 region has the DNA TGTGCCAGCAGACAGGGGGTGATCTACGAGCAGTACTTC.

The chain has TRBV27 and TRBJ2-7; 9 nucleotides line up with TRBD2. The V segment lost 7 bases and the J segment 5 bases; nucleotides outside the gene matches: 12. The germline CDR1 and CDR2 sequences are MNHEY and SMNVEV (reference sequence). CDR3 length equals 15 residues. The CDR3 here is CASMFLGGGANEQYF. In nucleotides, the CDR3 is TGTGCCAGCATGTTTTTGGGCGGGGGGGCAAACGAGCAGTACTTC.

This chain connects TRBV7-2 to TRBJ1-4; D perhaps matches TRBD1 (6 bases). The germline gives CDR1 SGHTA, CDR2 FQGNSA. This CDR3 comprises 17 residues. V lost 3 bases and J 2 bases, leaving 16 bases between the germline ends. Here the CDR3 DNA reads TGTGCCAGCAGCTTCCGGGGGGCGGGTAGTACTAATGAAAAACTGTTTTTT. It yields the protein CASSFRGAGSTNEKLFF.

The chain carries TRBV3-1 (or the pseudogene TRBV3-2) and TRBJ2-1, with D possibly TRBD2 on 6 matching bases. This CDR3 spans 17 amino acids. Between the trimmed V and J ends, which lost 7 bases and 4 bases, there was a span of 23 bases. Germline V gene data show CDR1 as LGHDT and CDR2 as YNNKEL (reference sequence). CDR3 sequence reads: CASTGVFRGVKYNEQFF. The CDR3 DNA is TGTGCCAGCACAGGTGTTTTTCGCGGGGTAAAATACAATGAGCAGTTCTTC.

The rearrangement links TRBV2 to TRBJ1-2; TRBD1 matches 7 bases. J was trimmed by 7 bases and V by 5 bases; bases with no gene match: 4. Germline V gene lookup returns CDR1 SNHLY and CDR2 FYNNEI. This CDR3 is built from 12 residues. DNA for the CDR3: TGTGCCAGCAGTCAGGGGGAGAGTGGCTACACCTTC. Translating gives CASSQGESGYTF.

This clone has just one count. The chain joins TRBV5-1 to TRBJ2-1; TRBD2 matches 9 bases. Unmatched junction bases numbered 7, after V lost 4 bases and J lost 2 bases. The CDR3 spans 16 residues. Germline CDR1 reads SGHRS; CDR2 reads YFSETQ. The CDR3: CASSMTSGGTYNEQFF. CDR3 DNA sequence: TGCGCCAGCAGCATGACTAGCGGCGGGACCTACAATGAGCAGTTCTTC.

This clone was found a few times. This chain uses TRBV7-9 with TRBJ2-7; the match to TRBD1 covers 8 bases. Trimming removed 6 bases from V and 4 bases from J; junction bases left unmatched: 2. The CDR3 runs 12 residues. Germline assignment: CDR1 SEHNR and CDR2 FQNEAQ (reference sequence). The CDR3 DNA sequence: TGTGCCAGCAGTACAGGGGGATACGAGCAGTACTTC. Protein product: CASSTGGYEQYF.

The chain has TRBV30 and TRBJ1-2; possibly TRBD1 for D (6 bases). The length of the CDR3 is 14 residues. The V gene's germline CDR1 is GTSNPN and CDR2 SVGIG (reference sequence). Deletions cut 4 bases from V and 4 bases from J, with 16 bases between. In DNA form, the CDR3 reads TGTGCCTGGACGGACAGTCCGCTGATCTATGGCTACACCTTC. It encodes CAWTDSPLIYGYTF.

This chain joins TRBV19 and TRBJ1-5; no firm D call. The CDR3 runs 12 residues. V lost 7 bases and J lost 4, with 8 bases in between. Germline CDR1 and CDR2: LNHDA and SQIVND (reference sequence). Written as DNA, the CDR3 is TGTGCCAGTAAGAACGGGAATCAGCCCCAGCATTTT. Translating it yields CASKNGNQPQHF.

The CDR3 region is CASSLQPSGDNTEAFF. CDR3 nucleotide sequence: TGCGCCAGCAGCTTGCAACCCTCAGGGGACAACACTGAAGCTTTCTTT. V gene TRBV5-1 combines with J gene TRBJ1-1, with D perhaps matching TRBD1 (6 bases). The CDR3 sequence is 16 residues long. V was shortened by 1 base and J by 2 bases, with 15 bases between the two germline ends. CDR1 and CDR2 (germline): SGHRS, YFSETQ.

The chain carries TRBV10-3 and TRBJ1-1, with unresolved D. The germline gives CDR1 ENHRY, CDR2 SYGVKD. V lost 2 bases to trimming and J lost 1 base, with 8 bases between them. The CDR3 is made up of 14 amino acids. CDR3 bases: TGTGCCATCAGTGAGAGAGGAGAGAACACTGAAGCTTTCTTT. It is translated as CAISERGENTEAFF.

The rearrangement links TRBV2 to TRBJ1-6; the match to TRBD1 covers 8 bases. Unmatched junction bases numbered 16, after V lost 5 bases and J lost 10 bases. The CDR3 totals 17 residues. The germline CDR1 and CDR2 sequences are SNHLY and FYNNEI. The CDR3 nucleotides are TGTGCCAGCAGTCCTGACAGGGGAAGAATGTTCTGGTCACCCCTCCACTTT. Translating it yields CASSPDRGRMFWSPLHF.

The chain uses TRBV2 and TRBJ1-2; D is unresolved. Germline V gives CDR1 SNHLY, CDR2 FYNNEI. This CDR3 is built from 15 residues. V was shortened by 4 bases and J by 5 bases, with 17 bases between the two germline ends. The CDR3: CASSAPGGRLYGYTF. CDR3 nucleotide sequence: TGTGCCAGCAGTGCCCCAGGTGGTCGTTTGTATGGCTACACCTTC.